This T cell receptor beta chain was sequenced for a study of blood T cell repertoires in COVID-19 (dated by TCRdb to 2020 to 2021). Regarding the complete study: Samples covering the acute and convalescent phases of COVID-19 were provided by collaborators in the United States, Italy and Spain. The prospective study material was composed of cDNA or gDNA derived from T cells, B-cell-depleted T cells, or PBMCs. Samples came from the ongoing ImmuneRACE study (first 160 participants) plus 1,254 subjects from 6 global collaborators. The repertoires were made available in a free public database intended to serve as a resource for research on the immune response to SARS-CoV-2. The dataset comprised deeply sampled blood TCRbeta repertoires from subjects exposed to, actively infected with, or recovered from COVID-19. Where HLA class I and class II types were available, the types were taken from metadata supplied by the sample provider, not from assay-based typing. Sample metadata almost always included a de-identified subject ID, COVID-19 status, age in years and sex. Results and caveats for the whole study, not just this receptor: How much clinical and demographic metadata was included differed by source and by participant, and the metadata was provided uncurated.

Ends trimmed: V by 4 bases, J by 7 bases; bases unmatched to a gene: 2. The cysteine opens and the phenylalanine closes a CDR3 of 12 amino acids. Just CDR3 DNA is preserved here, 36 bases in frame from base 1. According to the germline V gene, CDR1 reads SGHRS and CDR2 reads YFSETQ. With respect to this clone: Its antigen is still unknown. One base away there is no much larger clone; base qualities are not given.

At one collaborating source in Seattle, patients were enrolled during active infection and were followed longitudinally through the course of disease. Collaborating institutions collected whole blood in K2EDTA tubes following their own protocols. For TCRbeta analysis, collaborator samples were shipped as frozen whole blood, as isolated PBMCs, or as DNA extracted from either sample type. TCRbeta CDR3 regions were amplified from genomic DNA using the immunoSEQ Assay, a bias-controlled multiplex PCR. The paper's processing steps were these. The number of nucleated cells in each sample was estimated by amplification of reference gene primers within the assay. To quantify the absolute abundance of each unique TCRbeta CDR3 rearrangement, sequence reads were collapsed and filtered. Productive Simpson clonality was computed per sample as the square root of Simpson's diversity index over productive rearrangements. TCRdb provides this immuneACCESS table in a form limited to in-frame rearrangements. Some clones are lacking; in checked studies, under half of them reflect an unresolved V gene, and why the rest are absent is not known. V and J calls and clone size are copied from that table; D and trimming were computed from the DNA. The sample table holds about 280,000 clones, of which around 88% were seen once. The top ten clones comprise around 14% of the sample.

This receptor was obtained from a woman between 70 and 85 years old with COVID-19, enrolled during active disease. The chain joins TRBV5-1 to TRBJ1-1, with TRBD1 matching 9 junction bases. What was sequenced was peripheral blood. The CDR3 loop reads CASSQDRGEAFF. The DNA reads as follows: TGCGCCAGCAGCCAGGACAGGGGTGAAGCTTTCTTT.